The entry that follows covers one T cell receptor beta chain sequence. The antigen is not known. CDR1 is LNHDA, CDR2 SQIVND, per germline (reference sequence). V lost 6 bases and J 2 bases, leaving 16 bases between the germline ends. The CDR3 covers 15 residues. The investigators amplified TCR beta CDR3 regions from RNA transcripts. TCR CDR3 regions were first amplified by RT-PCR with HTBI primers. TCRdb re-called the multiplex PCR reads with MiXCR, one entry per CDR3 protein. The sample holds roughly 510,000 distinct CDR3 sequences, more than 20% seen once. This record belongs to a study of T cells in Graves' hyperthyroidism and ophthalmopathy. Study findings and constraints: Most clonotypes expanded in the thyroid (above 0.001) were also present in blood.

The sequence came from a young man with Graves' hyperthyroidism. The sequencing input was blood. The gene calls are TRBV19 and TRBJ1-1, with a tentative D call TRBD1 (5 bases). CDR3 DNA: TGTGCCAGTAGGGGGATCGACAGACCCAACACTGAAGCTTTCTTT. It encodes CASRGIDRPNTEAFF.